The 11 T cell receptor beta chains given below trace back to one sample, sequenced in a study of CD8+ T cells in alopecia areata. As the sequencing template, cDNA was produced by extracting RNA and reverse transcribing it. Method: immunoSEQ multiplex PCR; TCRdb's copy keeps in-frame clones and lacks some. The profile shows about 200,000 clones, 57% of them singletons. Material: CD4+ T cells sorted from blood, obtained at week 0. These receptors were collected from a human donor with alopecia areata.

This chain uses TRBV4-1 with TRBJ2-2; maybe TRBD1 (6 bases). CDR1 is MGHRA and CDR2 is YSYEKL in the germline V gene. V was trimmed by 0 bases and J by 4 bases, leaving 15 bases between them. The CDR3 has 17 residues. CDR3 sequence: CASSQESMDRFTGELFF. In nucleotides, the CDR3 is TGCGCCAGCAGCCAAGAAAGTATGGACAGATTCACCGGGGAGCTGTTTTTT.

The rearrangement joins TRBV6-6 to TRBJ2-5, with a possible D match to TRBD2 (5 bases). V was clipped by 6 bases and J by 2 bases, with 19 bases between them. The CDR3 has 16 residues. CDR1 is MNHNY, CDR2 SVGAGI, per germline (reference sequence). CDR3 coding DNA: TGTGCCAGCAGGAACCCCGGCAAAACGGGGCAAGAGACCCAGTACTTC. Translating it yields CASRNPGKTGQETQYF.

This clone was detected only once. For the CDR3, the DNA is TGCAGCGCCGGAGCGCGGTACGAGCAGTACTTC. Its translation: CSAGARYEQYF. The chain carries TRBV29-1 and TRBJ2-7; D is ambiguous. Trimming pared 7 bases from V and 4 bases from J, leaving 11 bases between. The CDR3 is made up of 11 amino acids. Germline V gene data show CDR1 as SQVTM and CDR2 as ANQGSEA.

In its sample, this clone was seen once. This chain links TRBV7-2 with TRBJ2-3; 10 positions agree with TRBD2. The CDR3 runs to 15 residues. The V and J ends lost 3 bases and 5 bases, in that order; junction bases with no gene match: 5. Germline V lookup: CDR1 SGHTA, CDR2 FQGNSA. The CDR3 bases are TGTGCCAGCAGCTTGGTACTAGCGGGACGAGATACGCAGTATTTT. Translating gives CASSLVLAGRDTQYF.

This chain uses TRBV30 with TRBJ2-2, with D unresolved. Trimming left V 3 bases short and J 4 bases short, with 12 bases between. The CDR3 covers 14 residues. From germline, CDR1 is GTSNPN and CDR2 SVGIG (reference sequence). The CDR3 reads CAWRAAPFTGELFF. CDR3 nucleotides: TGTGCCTGGAGGGCGGCGCCCTTCACCGGGGAGCTGTTTTTT. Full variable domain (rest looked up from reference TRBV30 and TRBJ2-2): SQTIHQWPATLVQPVGSPLSLECTVEGTSNPNLYWYRQAAGRGLQLLFYSVGIGQISSEVPQNLSASRPQDRQFILSSKKLLLSDSGFYLCAWRAAPFTGELFFGEGSRLTVL.

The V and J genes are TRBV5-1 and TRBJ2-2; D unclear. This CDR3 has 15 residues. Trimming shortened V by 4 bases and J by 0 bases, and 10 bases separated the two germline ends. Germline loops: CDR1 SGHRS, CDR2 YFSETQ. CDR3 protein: CASSLETANTGELFF. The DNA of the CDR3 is TGCGCCAGCAGCCTCGAGACCGCGAACACCGGGGAGCTGTTTTTT. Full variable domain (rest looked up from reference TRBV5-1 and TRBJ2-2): KAGVTQTPRYLIKTRGQQVTLSCSPISGHRSVSWYQQTPGQGLQFLFEYFSETQRNKGNFPGRFSGRQFSNSRSEMNVSTLELGDSALYLCASSLETANTGELFFGEGSRLTVL.

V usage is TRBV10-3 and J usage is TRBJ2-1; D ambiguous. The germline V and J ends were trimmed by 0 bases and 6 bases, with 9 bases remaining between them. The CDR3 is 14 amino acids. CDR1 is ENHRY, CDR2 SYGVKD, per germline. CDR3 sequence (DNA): TGTGCCATCAGTGAGTCGATGCCACTCAATGAGCAGTTCTTC. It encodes CAISESMPLNEQFF.

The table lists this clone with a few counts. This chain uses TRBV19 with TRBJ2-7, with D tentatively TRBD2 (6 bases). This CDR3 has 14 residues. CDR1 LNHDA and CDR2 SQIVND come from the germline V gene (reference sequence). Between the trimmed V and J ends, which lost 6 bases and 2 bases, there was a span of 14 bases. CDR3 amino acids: CASSSGTQTYEQYF. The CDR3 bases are TGTGCCAGTAGCTCCGGGACTCAGACCTACGAGCAGTACTTC.

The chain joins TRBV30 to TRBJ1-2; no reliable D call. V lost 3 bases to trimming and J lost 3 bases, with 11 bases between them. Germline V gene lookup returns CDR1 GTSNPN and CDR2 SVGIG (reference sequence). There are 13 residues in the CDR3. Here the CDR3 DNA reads TGTGCCTGGAGCCAACAGATTTACTATGGCTACACCTTC. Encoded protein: CAWSQQIYYGYTF.

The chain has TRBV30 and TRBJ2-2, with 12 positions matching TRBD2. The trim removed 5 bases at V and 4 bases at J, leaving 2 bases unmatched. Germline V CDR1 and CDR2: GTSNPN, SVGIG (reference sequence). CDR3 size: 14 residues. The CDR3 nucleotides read TGTGCCTGGGGACTAGCGGGATCCACCGGGGAGCTGTTTTTT. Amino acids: CAWGLAGSTGELFF.

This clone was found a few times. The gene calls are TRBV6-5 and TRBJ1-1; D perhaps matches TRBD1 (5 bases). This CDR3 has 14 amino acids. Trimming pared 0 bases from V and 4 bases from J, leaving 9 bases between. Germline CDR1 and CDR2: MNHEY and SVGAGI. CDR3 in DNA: TGTGCCAGCAGTTACTCGGGGCAGGCCACTGAAGCTTTCTTT. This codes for CASSYSGQATEAFF.